This TCR beta chain was identified in a study of cytomegalovirus exposure and HLA in healthy donors. PCR used 60 Vbeta primers and 13 Jbeta primers. Only in-frame clones appear in the TCRdb table, and some are missing; sequencing was by immunoSEQ multiplex PCR. Of about 110,000 clones listed, approximately 70% are singletons. Trimming removed 5 bases from V and 4 bases from J; junction bases left unmatched: 3. Per the germline V gene, CDR1 is LNHDA and CDR2 is SQIVND (reference sequence). The CDR3 covers 14 residues. Study-wide results and limits: Per a later analysis, 18,000 or so TCR beta sequences showed association with HLA alleles at 0.05 false discovery rate.

To note about this clone: What it binds is not known.

V is TRBV19 and J is TRBJ2-2, with 8 bases fitting TRBD1. Sequencing input: PBMCs. The TCR was taken from a boy younger than 18 in good health and CMV-seronegative. The CDR3 DNA is TGTGCCAGTAGTTCCGGACAGGGCACCGGGGAGCTGTTTTTT. Translating it yields CASSSGQGTGELFF.